Listed here is a single TCR beta chain. CDR1 and CDR2 (germline): MGHRA, YSYEKL. The CDR3 runs to 16 residues. The V end was cut by 0 bases, the J end by 5 bases, with 15 bases between. Reverse transcription of all isolated RNA meant that expressed TCRB transcripts were sequenced. This table comes from immunoSEQ multiplex PCR, and its TCRdb copy is limited to in-frame clones, with some not included. This sample has some 900,000 clones, with about a sixth found just once. This entry is derived from a study of beta chain features in type 1 diabetes. The sequence came from a young woman in good health. V is TRBV4-1 and J is TRBJ2-3; D assignment may be TRBD1 or TRBD2 (5 bases each). The specimen sequenced was naive CD4+ T cells from blood. The CDR3 region has the DNA TGCGCCAGCAGCCAAGATTGGGGGTTTCCATTAGATACGCAGTATTTT. Encoded protein: CASSQDWGFPLDTQYF.